This T cell receptor beta chain was obtained from a study of T cell repertoires in cytomegalovirus infection. The wider study: Recently identified HLA-C-restricted CMV epitopes and well-studied HLA-B-restricted CMV epitopes were used by the study.

Each CDR3 protein is one row after TCRdb ran MiXCR on the reads. The sample records 60,000 to 80,000 distinct CDR3 sequences, 20% being singletons. Comments on this clonotype: Antigen: not known.

Study conclusions and caveats: Carriage of CMV together with the relevant HLA was identifiable through cumulative public TCR beta family frequency. Predominance within the ex vivo response was attributable to HLA-C-restricted CMV-specific TCR beta clonotypes.

Germline values: CDR1 SGHAT, CDR2 FQNNGV. V dropped 1 base and J dropped 0; count of bases not matched to a gene: 14. The CDR3 has 20 residues. The chain joins TRBV11-2 to TRBJ2-3, with TRBD2 identical over 9 bases. The sequence was collected from a human donor in good health (CMV status not recorded). Some clones in this sample may be carry-over from other donors' samples. The sequencing here drew on CD8+ T cells from cultured PBMCs, taken from culture after CMV antigen stimulation. CDR3 in amino acids: CASSLVSLAGTKTSTDTQYF. Written as DNA, the CDR3 is TGTGCCAGCAGCTTAGTGTCCCTAGCGGGGACCAAAACTAGCACAGATACGCAGTATTTT.